The entry below gives a single T cell receptor (beta chain) sequence along with its context. Its target is not known. The CDR3 consists of 17 residues. Germline CDR1 and CDR2: SGHAT and FQNNGV. V trimming: 6 bases; J trimming: 3 bases; junction bases outside the gene matches: 14. These data originate in a study of shared clonotypes between healthy human individuals. Study results and limitations: The four-donor shared clonotypes exceeded non-shared clonotypes in generation probability, with non-shared ones scoring lower.

Sequencing was performed with immunoSEQ multiplex PCR; in TCRdb, only in-frame clones are kept and a portion is missing. This table holds almost 750,000 clones, roughly 72% found once. Sequencing was done on a sample of memory CD4+ T cells sorted from blood. This sample's subset: CD45RA-negative fraction. The V call is TRBV11-2, the J call TRBJ2-3; 8 positions agree with TRBD2. The source of this sequence is a woman younger than 45 in good health. The CDR3 nucleotides read TGTGCCAGCAGTCCCGCCCTGACTAGCGTCAGGACAGATACGCAGTATTTT. Its protein is CASSPALTSVRTDTQYF.